The T cell receptor (beta chain) under discussion was sequenced for a study of T cell repertoires in cytomegalovirus infection. Looking at the study overall: Matching HLA type and CMV infection were both indicated by public TCR beta signatures.

Whole-study results and caveats: The ex vivo response was dominated by HLA-C-restricted CMV-specific TCR beta clonotypes. Summed frequency of shared TCR beta families picked out CMV carriers who also had the relevant HLA.

TCRdb called the reads again in MiXCR, with one record for every CDR3 protein. Of 300,000 to 400,000 distinct CDR3 sequences in the sample, about a sixth are singletons; the top ten hold 8.7%. A remark on this clonotype: What it recognizes is unknown.

Sequencing input: PBMCs. The TCR sequence derives from a human donor in good health (CMV status not recorded). Some clones in this sample may be carry-over from other donors' samples.

CDR3 bases: TGTGCCAGCAGCCGATTTAGGCTAGCGGGAACAGATACGCAGTATTTT. Translated, it gives CASSRFRLAGTDTQYF. The rearrangement uses TRBV7-8 and TRBJ2-3; 9 bases match TRBD2. The germline V gene has CDR1 SGHVS and CDR2 FQNEAQ. This CDR3 contains 16 residues. The J segment lost 3 bases and the V segment lost 5 bases, leaving 9 bases of the junction unmatched.